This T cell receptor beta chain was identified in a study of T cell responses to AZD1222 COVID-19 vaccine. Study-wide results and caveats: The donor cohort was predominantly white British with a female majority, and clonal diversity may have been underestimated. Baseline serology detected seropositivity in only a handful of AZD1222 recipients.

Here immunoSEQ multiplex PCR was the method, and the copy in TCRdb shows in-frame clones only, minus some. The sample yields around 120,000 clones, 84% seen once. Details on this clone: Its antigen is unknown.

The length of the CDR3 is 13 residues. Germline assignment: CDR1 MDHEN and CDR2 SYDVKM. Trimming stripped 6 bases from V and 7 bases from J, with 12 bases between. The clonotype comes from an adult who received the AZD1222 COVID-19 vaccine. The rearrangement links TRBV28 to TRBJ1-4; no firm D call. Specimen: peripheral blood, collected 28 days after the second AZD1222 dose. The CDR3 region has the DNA TGTGCCAGCAGGGGTTGGAGAGGTGAAAAACTGTTTTTT. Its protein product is CASRGWRGEKLFF.